The 19 T cell receptor beta chains given below trace back to one sample, sequenced in a study of CD8 T cells in ankylosing spondylitis. MiXCR, run by TCRdb on the 5' RACE reads, gives a single entry per CDR3 protein. The profile shows some 120,000 distinct CDR3 sequences, roughly 13% of them singletons. Sequenced material: blood, either unsorted or a sorted T cell fraction (not recorded which). The receptor set was obtained from a female donor with ankylosing spondylitis or in good health (not recorded which).

The gene calls are TRBV5-5 and TRBJ2-2; no clear D. The V end was cut by 2 bases, the J end by 1 base, with 9 bases between. The CDR3 runs 15 residues. Germline-derived CDR1 and CDR2 are SGHKS and YYEKEE (reference sequence). CDR3 sequence reads: CASSFSLLNTGELFF. CDR3 nucleotides: TGTGCCAGCAGCTTCTCGCTATTGAACACCGGGGAGCTGTTTTTT.

This clonotype came up many times. The V gene is TRBV11-3, the J gene TRBJ2-3; D call uncertain. Trimming took 5 bases from V and 4 from J, leaving 16 bases between them. Germline lookup yields CDR1 SGHNT and CDR2 YENEEA. This CDR3 is built from 15 residues. CDR3 amino acids: CASSRDSLSADTQYF. The DNA for the CDR3 is TGTGCCAGCAGCCGTGACTCACTCAGCGCAGATACGCAGTATTTT.

Regarding this clonotype: Given a much more abundant clone one base away, this may be a read error. The chain couples TRBV5-6 to TRBJ1-1; D is uncertain. This CDR3 has 13 amino acids. Germline CDR1 and CDR2: SGHDT and YYEEEE. The CDR3 nucleotides read TGTGCCGGCAGCTTGCGCGGGAACACTGAAGCTTTCTTT. Protein product: CAGSLRGNTEAFF.

The chain joins TRBV2 to TRBJ2-7; 8 nucleotides align to TRBD2. Germline V gene data show CDR1 as SNHLY and CDR2 as FYNNEI. The ends lost 7 bases at V and 6 bases at J; junction bases unmatched: 11. The CDR3 spans 14 residues. CDR3 sequence (DNA): TGTGCCAGCAAGGTCTTCCCCGCGGGAGGCGAGCAGTACTTC. Protein sequence: CASKVFPAGGEQYF.

The sample holds many counts of this clonotype. The rearrangement joins TRBV5-1 to TRBJ1-5; the D gene is possibly TRBD1 (5 bases). V gave up 4 bases and J gave up 4 bases, with 12 bases separating them. CDR1 is SGHRS, CDR2 YFSETQ, per germline. This CDR3 has 14 residues. The DNA of the CDR3 is TGCGCCAGCAGCATTGGGACGGAAAATCAGCCCCAGCATTTT. It is translated as CASSIGTENQPQHF.

There are a few counts of this clonotype. The chain has TRBV3-1 and TRBJ2-1; D call uncertain. The V gene's germline CDR1 is LGHDT and CDR2 YNNKEL (reference sequence). The CDR3 runs 11 residues. The ends were cut back, 5 bases at V and 5 bases at J, with 4 bases in the middle. CDR3 bases: TGTGCCAGCAGCACGAACAATGAGCAGTTCTTC. Translated, it gives CASSTNNEQFF.

This chain joins TRBV5-6 and TRBJ2-5; no clear D gene. CDR1 and CDR2 from the germline V gene are SGHDT and YYEEEE. CDR3 length: 15 amino acids. Trimming shortened V by 0 bases and J by 1 base, and 10 bases separated the two germline ends. CDR3 DNA sequence: TGTGCCAGCAGCTTGGACTGGGATACCCAAGAGACCCAGTACTTC. As protein: CASSLDWDTQETQYF.

This clonotype was seen at least ten times. The chain combines TRBV5-6 with TRBJ1-1; TRBD1 aligns across 8 bases. The CDR3 is 16 residues long. The V gene's germline CDR1 is SGHDT and CDR2 YYEEEE. The junction had 13 bases not matched to a gene; V was cut back by 7 bases and J by 2 bases. CDR3 protein: CASGRTGQFINTEAFF. CDR3 in DNA: TGTGCCAGCGGACGGACAGGGCAATTTATCAACACTGAAGCTTTCTTT.

Concerning this clonotype itself: At one end the junction does not follow the germline gene, possibly because of a read error. V usage is TRBV5-1 and J usage is TRBJ1-2, with 9 positions matching TRBD1. Looked up from germline, CDR1 is SGHRS and CDR2 is YFSETQ. This CDR3 contains 16 residues. In DNA form, the CDR3 reads TGCGCCAGCAGCTTGGCGACCCTAACAGGGGGCTATGGCGACACCTTC. Translated: CASSLATLTGGYGDTF. The variable domain in full, completed from reference TRBV5-1 and TRBJ1-2, reads KAGVTQTPRYLIKTRGQQVTLSCSPISGHRSVSWYQQTPGQGLQFLFEYFSETQRNKGNFPGRFSGRQFSNSRSEMNVSTLELGDSALYLCASSLATLTGGYGDTFGSGTRLTVV.

Many counts were recorded for this clonotype. The chain couples TRBV28 to TRBJ2-1, with D unresolved. This CDR3 spans 18 amino acids. Per germline, CDR1 MDHEN and CDR2 SYDVKM. The V end was cut by 5 bases, the J end by 0 bases, with 20 bases between. The CDR3 region is CASSPKTIQKSSYNEQFF. CDR3 DNA: TGTGCCAGCAGTCCAAAAACGATACAGAAGAGCTCCTACAATGAGCAGTTCTTC.

The rearrangement joins TRBV11-2 to TRBJ2-5; D is ambiguous. V lost 5 bases to trimming and J lost 5 bases, with 6 bases between them. CDR3 length: 11 amino acids. CDR1 and CDR2 from the germline V gene are SGHAT and FQNNGV. The CDR3: CASSPWETQYF. CDR3 in DNA: TGTGCCAGCAGCCCCTGGGAGACCCAGTACTTC.

The V gene is TRBV28, the J gene TRBJ1-2, with D perhaps TRBD1 (5 bases). Trimming removed 6 bases at V and 8 bases at J, with 19 bases between. From germline, CDR1 is MDHEN and CDR2 SYDVKM. The CDR3 totals 14 residues. The CDR3 nucleotides are TGTGCCAGCAGCCCCGGACACCACGCGGGCGGCTACACCTTC. Its translation is CASSPGHHAGGYTF.

This chain connects TRBV5-1 to TRBJ1-6; maybe TRBD1 (6 bases). V was shortened by 10 bases and J by 5 bases, with 19 bases between the two germline ends. CDR3 length: 15 residues. Per the germline V gene, CDR1 is SGHRS and CDR2 is YFSETQ. The CDR3 coding sequence is TGCGCCGCCCGGACAGTGTCTAAGGATAATTCACCCCTCCACTTT. It translates to CAARTVSKDNSPLHF. Combining the CDR3 with reference TRBV5-1 and TRBJ1-6 gives the whole variable domain KAGVTQTPRYLIKTRGQQVTLSCSPISGHRSVSWYQQTPGQGLQFLFEYFSETQRNKGNFPGRFSGRQFSNSRSEMNVSTLELGDSALYLCAARTVSKDNSPLHFGNGTRLTVT.

This clonotype showed up just a few times. The genes are TRBV5-1 and TRBJ1-1, with 10 nucleotides matching TRBD1. The CDR3 is 14 amino acids. Germline values: CDR1 SGHRS, CDR2 YFSETQ. V was clipped by 6 bases and J by 6 bases; unmatched bases: 8. The CDR3 DNA is TGCGCCAGCATTCTCGGACAGGGGGAATCTGAAGCTTTCTTT. It specifies CASILGQGESEAFF.

The gene calls are TRBV15 and TRBJ2-7; no firm D call. V lost 0 bases and J 6 bases, leaving 6 bases between the germline ends. There are 12 residues in the CDR3. Germline assignment: CDR1 LNHNV and CDR2 YYDKDF (reference sequence). The CDR3: CATSRDHVEQYF. As DNA, the CDR3 is TGTGCCACCAGCAGAGACCACGTCGAGCAGTACTTC.

This clonotype has ten or more counts. The chain has TRBV28 and TRBJ1-2, with TRBD1 matching over 10 bases. Germline CDR1 reads MDHEN; CDR2 reads SYDVKM. With 7 bases clipped from V and 3 bases from J, the junction kept 11 bases outside the gene matches. The length of the CDR3 is 16 residues. The CDR3 loop is CASKITGTGEDYGYTF. The DNA for the CDR3 is TGTGCCAGCAAAATAACCGGGACAGGGGAGGACTATGGCTACACCTTC.

This clonotype was seen more than once but under ten times. The chain carries TRBV5-1 and TRBJ1-5; 8 nucleotides agree with TRBD1. Germline assignment: CDR1 SGHRS and CDR2 YFSETQ. J lost 4 bases, V lost 0 bases, and 6 bases had no gene match. The CDR3 consists of 16 residues. The CDR3 region has the DNA TGCGCCAGCAGCTTGGTTCCACAGGGGGGGAATCAGCCCCAGCATTTT. Encoded protein: CASSLVPQGGNQPQHF.

This chain joins TRBV7-9 and TRBJ2-5; 7 positions match TRBD2. This CDR3 comprises 15 residues. Germline lookup yields CDR1 SEHNR and CDR2 FQNEAQ (reference sequence). V was clipped by 2 bases and J by 5 bases; unmatched bases: 8. In DNA, the CDR3 is TGTGCCAGCAGCTTACAGAGCGGGATTCGGGAGACCCAGTACTTC. Translated, it gives CASSLQSGIRETQYF.

Turning to this clonotype: This may be a read error: a much more frequent sequence differs by one nucleotide. V gene TRBV12-3 or TRBV12-4 combines with J gene TRBJ1-5; D gene ambiguous. The CDR3 is made up of 18 amino acids. The CDR3 DNA follows: TGTACCAGCAGTTTAGAACTGACAAGTACCTATAGCAATCAGCCCCAGCATTTT. It specifies CTSSLELTSTYSNQPQHF.